This T cell receptor beta chain was retrieved from a study of glioma-infiltrating T cells after dendritic cell vaccination. Background on the study: Samples are from glioblastoma patients in Phase I and II dendritic cell vaccine trials.

V gave up 7 bases and J gave up 2 bases; unmatched junction bases: 5. The germline V gene encodes CDR1 SGHDT and CDR2 YYEEEE. This CDR3 spans 13 amino acids. Sample time point: after dendritic cell vaccination, including at tumor progression/relapse. Only in-frame clones appear in the TCRdb table, and some are missing; sequencing was by immunoSEQ multiplex PCR. The sample includes around 25,000 clones, roughly nine tenths of them seen just once. The input for sequencing was blood, taken after dendritic cell vaccination. The V and J genes are TRBV5-6 and TRBJ1-1; 7 nucleotides line up with TRBD1. The clonotype comes from a human donor with glioblastoma. The CDR3, as DNA: TGTGCCAGCCGAGGGGGCGGTAACACTGAAGCTTTCTTT. This sequence encodes CASRGGGNTEAFF.